One and the same sample provided the 21 T cell receptor beta chains below, sequenced in a study of CD8 T cells in Susac syndrome. The authors reverse transcribed roughly 0.5 to 1 ug RNA with random hexamers. TCRdb passed the immunoSEQ multiplex PCR reads through MiXCR, listing each CDR3 protein once. This table has 95,000 or so distinct CDR3 sequences, roughly 91% appearing once. Source material: CD8+ T cells from PBMCs. The receptors derive from a human donor in good health.

The V call is TRBV24-1, the J call TRBJ1-5; D is uncertain. V lost 7 bases, J lost 4 bases, and 7 bases lay in between. The CDR3 is 12 residues long. Germline CDR1 reads KGHDR; CDR2 reads SFDVKD. The CDR3, as DNA: TGTGCCACCAGCCAGGAGAATCAGCCCCAGCATTTT. As protein: CATSQENQPQHF.

The chain couples TRBV6-5 to TRBJ1-6; 8 positions agree with TRBD1. The CDR3 contains 12 residues. CDR1 is MNHEY and CDR2 is SVGAGI in the germline V gene. Germline trimming cut 10 bases from V and 7 bases from J; bases unmatched to any gene: 3. CDR3 in amino acids: CAIGQGNSPLHF. The DNA for the CDR3 is TGTGCCATTGGACAGGGAAATTCACCCCTCCACTTT.

The V and J genes are TRBV5-1 and TRBJ2-3; no reliable D call. The CDR3 is 13 amino acids. CDR1 and CDR2 from the germline V gene are SGHRS and YFSETQ. V shed 1 base and J shed 1 base, with 4 bases lying between them. DNA of the CDR3: TGCGCCAGCAGCTTGACAGGCACAGATACGCAGTATTTT. This gives the protein CASSLTGTDTQYF.

The V gene is TRBV13, the J gene TRBJ2-3; 8 bases match TRBD2. V gave up 3 bases and J gave up 7 bases; unmatched junction bases: 15. This CDR3 spans 17 amino acids. CDR1 and CDR2 from the germline V gene are PRHDT and FYEKMQ (reference sequence). The CDR3 DNA is TGTGCCAGCAGCTTCCCCTCCGAGCGGGGGTCCTCGAATACGCAGTATTTT. Its protein product is CASSFPSERGSSNTQYF.

The V and J genes are TRBV12-3 or TRBV12-4 and TRBJ1-4, with D unresolved. The CDR3 runs to 16 residues. V lost 7 bases to trimming and J lost 4 bases, with 19 bases between them. The CDR3 sequence is CASTNSVGQVNEKLFF. For the CDR3, the DNA is TGTGCCAGCACTAACTCGGTGGGCCAGGTTAATGAAAAACTGTTTTTT.

The V call is TRBV6-5, the J call TRBJ1-2, with D perhaps matching TRBD1 (5 bases). The ends were cut back, 0 bases at V and 8 bases at J, with 16 bases in the middle. CDR1 and CDR2 (germline): MNHEY, SVGAGI. The CDR3 loop spans 15 amino acids. The CDR3 coding sequence is TGTGCCAGCAGTTACTCGATTGGAGGGACGCGGGGCTACACCTTC. Amino acid sequence: CASSYSIGGTRGYTF.

The chain links TRBV25-1 to TRBJ2-3; D may match TRBD1 or TRBD2 (5 bases each). Germline V gene data show CDR1 as MGHDK and CDR2 as SYGVNS. The CDR3 has 11 residues. Trimming removed 4 bases from V and 6 bases from J, with 5 bases in between. The CDR3 DNA follows: TGTGCCAGCAGTGGGGGGGATACGCAGTATTTT. Its protein product is CASSGGDTQYF. The full variable domain, completed using reference TRBV25-1 and TRBJ2-3, is EADIYQTPRYLVIGTGKKITLECSQTMGHDKMYWYQQDPGMELHLIHYSYGVNSTEKGDLSSESTVSRIRTEHFPLTLESARPSHTSQYLCASSGGDTQYFGPGTRLTVL.

The chain carries TRBV12-5 and TRBJ2-5; tentatively, D is TRBD2 (6 bases). Germline V gene sequence: CDR1 LGHNT, CDR2 FRNRAP. This CDR3 region has 15 residues. The V end lost 6 bases, the J end lost 7 bases, and 21 bases lay between the germline ends. Here the CDR3 DNA reads TGTGCTAGTGGGGGGATCGGGGAGGTCATGGGGACCCAGTACTTC. Translated, it gives CASGGIGEVMGTQYF.

The rearrangement links TRBV10-3 to TRBJ2-5; no definite D call. Germline V gene data show CDR1 as ENHRY and CDR2 as SYGVKD. V lost 2 bases and J lost 3, with 1 base in between. This CDR3 is 11 amino acids long. The chain's CDR3 is CAISEEETQYF. The CDR3 DNA sequence: TGTGCCATCAGTGAGGAAGAGACCCAGTACTTC.

This clonotype was counted once. The chain links TRBV7-9 to TRBJ1-5; 7 nucleotides agree with TRBD1. Germline lookup yields CDR1 SEHNR and CDR2 FQNEAQ (reference sequence). There are 17 residues in the CDR3. V lost 1 base to trimming and J lost 0 bases; unmatched junction nucleotides: 6. This CDR3 is CASSLGRDRDSNQPQHF. As DNA, the CDR3 is TGTGCCAGCAGCTTAGGGAGAGACAGGGATAGCAATCAGCCCCAGCATTTT.

The rearrangement joins TRBV7-6 to TRBJ2-2; weak D call: TRBD1 (5 bases). CDR3 length equals 15 residues. Germline CDR1 reads SGHVS; CDR2 reads FNYEAQ. Trimming took 4 bases from V and 7 from J, leaving 16 bases between them. In DNA form, the CDR3 reads TGTGCCAGCAGCTCCCCCCTTGAAAGGGGCGGGGAGCTGTTTTTT. Translation gives CASSSPLERGGELFF.

J is TRBJ1-2 and V is TRBV20-1; TRBD1 matches at 7 bases. CDR1 is DFQATT and CDR2 is SNEGSKA in the germline V gene (reference sequence). CDR3 length equals 14 residues. V gave up 0 bases and J gave up 6 bases; unmatched junction bases: 7. DNA of the CDR3: TGCAGTGCTAGAGATTATAGGGGGCTAGATGGCTACACCTTC. Amino acid sequence: CSARDYRGLDGYTF.

V is TRBV19 and J is TRBJ2-1; the match to TRBD2 covers 8 bases. J was trimmed by 3 bases and V by 8 bases; bases with no gene match: 6. The CDR3 covers 14 residues. Germline V gene sequence: CDR1 LNHDA, CDR2 SQIVND (reference sequence). Here the CDR3 DNA reads TGTGCCAGTCGGGGCGGGGGGTACTACAATGAGCAGTTCTTC. This codes for CASRGGGYYNEQFF. Based on the CDR3 plus reference TRBV19 and TRBJ2-1, the full variable domain is DGGITQSPKYLFRKEGQNVTLSCEQNLNHDAMYWYRQDPGQGLRLIYYSQIVNDFQKGDIAEGYSVSREKKESFPLTVTSAQKNPTAFYLCASRGGGYYNEQFFGPGTRLTVL.

The genes are TRBV19 and TRBJ1-1; D call uncertain. The CDR3 covers 15 residues. The germline gives CDR1 LNHDA, CDR2 SQIVND (reference sequence). The V gene lost 1 base and the J gene lost 3 bases, with 12 bases spanning the gap. DNA for the CDR3: TGTGCCAGTAGTATAGGACCGGGTGGCGACACTGAAGCTTTCTTT. Its translation: CASSIGPGGDTEAFF.

V is TRBV15 and J is TRBJ2-2; TRBD2 is a possible D gene (6 bases). This CDR3 comprises 17 residues. In germline, CDR1 is LNHNV, CDR2 YYDKDF (reference sequence). The ends were cut back, 3 bases at V and 6 bases at J, with 20 bases in the middle. The CDR3 DNA is TGTGCCACCAGCAGTCGGACCGGGACTTACGTCGCCGGGGAGCTGTTTTTT. It specifies CATSSRTGTYVAGELFF.

The chain links TRBV15 to TRBJ1-2; possibly TRBD1 for D (5 bases). The CDR3 contains 16 residues. V was cut by 5 bases and J by 5 bases, with 21 bases left in between. Germline V gene sequence: CDR1 LNHNV, CDR2 YYDKDF (reference sequence). The CDR3 DNA sequence: TGTGCCACCAGCGGTTTCGACAGAGAGAAAGGATATGGCTACACCTTC. Translation gives CATSGFDREKGYGYTF.

Note on this clonotype: The junction does not match germline at one end; this may be a read error. The chain links TRBV4-1 to TRBJ1-2; possibly TRBD1 for D (5 bases). In germline, CDR1 is MGHRA, CDR2 YSYEKL. This CDR3 is 13 amino acids long. The CDR3 coding sequence is TGTGCCAGCAGCCCTGGGACGAACTATGGCTACACCTTC. This sequence encodes CASSPGTNYGYTF.

The chain couples TRBV29-1 to TRBJ2-3; D possibly uses TRBD1 or TRBD2 (5 bases each). CDR3 length: 17 amino acids. The V and J ends lost 0 bases and 0 bases respectively, with 16 bases between them. Germline V gene data show CDR1 as SQVTM and CDR2 as ANQGSEA. The CDR3 nucleotides are TGCAGCGTTGAAGATCTGGACCTGGGACCGAGCACAGATACGCAGTATTTT. Its protein is CSVEDLDLGPSTDTQYF.

V and J are TRBV6-5 and TRBJ1-1, with no clear D. The CDR3 loop spans 14 amino acids. Germline V lookup: CDR1 MNHEY, CDR2 SVGAGI. Trimming shortened V by 5 bases and J by 1 base, and 11 bases separated the two germline ends. CDR3 protein: CASSRLVANTEAFF. CDR3 bases: TGTGCCAGCAGTCGCCTCGTCGCGAACACTGAAGCTTTCTTT.

On this clonotype: The junction departs from germline at one end; a sequencing error may be responsible. V and J are TRBV6-2 or TRBV6-3 and TRBJ2-7; D is uncertain. The CDR3 covers 15 residues. Germline CDR1 and CDR2: MNHEY and SVGEGT. CDR3 DNA sequence: TGTGCCAGCAGTGACTCCTTCCGGGCCCTTAGGGAGCAGTACTTC. Its translation: CASSDSFRALREQYF.

The chain links TRBV6-4 to TRBJ2-3, with 7 bases aligning to TRBD2. Germline values: CDR1 MRHNA, CDR2 SNTAGT. CDR3 size: 14 residues. With 5 bases clipped from V and 4 bases from J, the junction kept 6 bases outside the gene matches. As DNA, the CDR3 is TGTGCCAGCAGTAGCGGGGTAGAGCCAGATACGCAGTATTTT. Encoded protein: CASSSGVEPDTQYF.